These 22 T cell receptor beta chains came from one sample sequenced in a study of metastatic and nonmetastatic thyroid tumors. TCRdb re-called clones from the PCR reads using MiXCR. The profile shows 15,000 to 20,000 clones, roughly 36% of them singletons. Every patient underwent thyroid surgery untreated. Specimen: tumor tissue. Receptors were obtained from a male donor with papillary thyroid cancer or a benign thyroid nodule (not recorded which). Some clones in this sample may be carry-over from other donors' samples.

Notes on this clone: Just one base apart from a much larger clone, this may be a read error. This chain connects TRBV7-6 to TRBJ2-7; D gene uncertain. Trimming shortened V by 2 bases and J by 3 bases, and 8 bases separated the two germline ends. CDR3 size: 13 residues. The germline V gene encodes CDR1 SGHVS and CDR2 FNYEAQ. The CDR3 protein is CASSLRQVYEQYF. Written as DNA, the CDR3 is TGTGCCAGCAGCTTAAGGCAGGTCTACGAGCAGTACTTC.

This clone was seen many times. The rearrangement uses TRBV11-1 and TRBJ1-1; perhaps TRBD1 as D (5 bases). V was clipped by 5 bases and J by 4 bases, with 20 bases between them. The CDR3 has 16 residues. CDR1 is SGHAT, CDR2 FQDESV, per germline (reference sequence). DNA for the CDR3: TGTGCCAGCAGCGTACAGAACACGGGGGGGTGCACTGAAGCTTTCTTT. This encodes CASSVQNTGGCTEAFF.

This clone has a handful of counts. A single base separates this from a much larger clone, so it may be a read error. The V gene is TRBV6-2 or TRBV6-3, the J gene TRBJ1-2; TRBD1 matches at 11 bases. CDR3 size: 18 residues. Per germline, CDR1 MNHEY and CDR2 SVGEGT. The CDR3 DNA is TGTGCCAGCAGTTACTACCTGTGGGGACAGGGGGTTAACTATCGCTACACCTTC. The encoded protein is CASSYYLWGQGVNYRYTF.

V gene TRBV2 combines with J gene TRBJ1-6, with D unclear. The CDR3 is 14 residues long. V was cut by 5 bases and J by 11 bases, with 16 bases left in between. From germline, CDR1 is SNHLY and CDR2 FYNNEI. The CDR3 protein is CASSLHGRVPPLHF. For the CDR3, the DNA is TGTGCCAGCAGTCTACATGGGAGGGTTCCACCCCTCCACTTT. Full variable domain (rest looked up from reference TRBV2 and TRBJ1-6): EPEVTQTPSHQVTQMGQEVILRCVPISNHLYFYWYRQILGQKVEFLVSFYNNEISEKSEIFDDQFSVERPDGSNFTLKIRSTKLEDSAMYFCASSLHGRVPPLHFGNGTRLTVT.

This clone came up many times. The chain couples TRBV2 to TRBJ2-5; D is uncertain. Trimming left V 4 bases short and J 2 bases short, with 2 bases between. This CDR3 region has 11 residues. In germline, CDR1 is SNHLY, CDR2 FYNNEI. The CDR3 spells CASSAQETQYF. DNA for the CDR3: TGTGCCAGCAGTGCACAAGAGACCCAGTACTTC.

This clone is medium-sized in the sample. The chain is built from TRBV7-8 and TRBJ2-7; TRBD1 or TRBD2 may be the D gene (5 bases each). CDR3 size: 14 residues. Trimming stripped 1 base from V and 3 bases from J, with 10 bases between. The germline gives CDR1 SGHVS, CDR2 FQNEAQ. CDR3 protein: CASSLEGRSYEQYF. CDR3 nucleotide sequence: TGTGCCAGCAGCTTAGAGGGGAGAAGCTACGAGCAGTACTTC. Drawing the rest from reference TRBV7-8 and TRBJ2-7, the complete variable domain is GAGVSQSPRYKVAKRGQDVALRCDPISGHVSLFWYQQALGQGPEFLTYFQNEAQLDKSGLPSDRFFAERPEGSVSTLKIQRTQQEDSAVYLCASSLEGRSYEQYFGPGTRLTVT.

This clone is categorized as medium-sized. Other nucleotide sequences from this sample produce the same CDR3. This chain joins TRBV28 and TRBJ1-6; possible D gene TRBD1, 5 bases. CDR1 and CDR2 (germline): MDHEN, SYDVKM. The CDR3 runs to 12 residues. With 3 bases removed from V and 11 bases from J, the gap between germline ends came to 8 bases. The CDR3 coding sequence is TGTGCCAGCAGTTTGTGGGGCCCACCCCTCCACTTT. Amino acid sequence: CASSLWGPPLHF.

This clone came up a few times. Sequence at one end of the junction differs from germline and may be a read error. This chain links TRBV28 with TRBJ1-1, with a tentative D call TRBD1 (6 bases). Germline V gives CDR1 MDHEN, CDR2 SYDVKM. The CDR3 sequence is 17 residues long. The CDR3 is CASSLWEAYGQNTEALF. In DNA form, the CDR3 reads TGTGCCAGCAGTCTCTGGGAGGCTTACGGACAGAACACTGAAGCTTTATTT. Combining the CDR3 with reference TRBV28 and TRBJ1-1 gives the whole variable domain DVKVTQSSRYLVKRTGEKVFLECVQDMDHENMFWYRQDPGLGLRLIYFSYDVKMKEKGDIPEGYSVSREKKERFSLILESASTNQTSMYLCASSLWEAYGQNTEALFGQGTRLTVV.

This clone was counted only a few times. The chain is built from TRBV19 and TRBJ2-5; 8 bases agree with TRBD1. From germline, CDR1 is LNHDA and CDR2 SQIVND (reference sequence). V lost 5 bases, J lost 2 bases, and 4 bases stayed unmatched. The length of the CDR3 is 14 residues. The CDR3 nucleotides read TGTGCCAGTAGTCCCCGGACAGGGCAAGAGACCCAGTACTTC. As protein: CASSPRTGQETQYF.

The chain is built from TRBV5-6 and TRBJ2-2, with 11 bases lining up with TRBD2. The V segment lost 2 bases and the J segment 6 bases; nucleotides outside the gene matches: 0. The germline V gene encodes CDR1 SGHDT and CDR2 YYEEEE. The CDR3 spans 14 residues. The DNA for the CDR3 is TGTGCCAGCAGCTTTAGCGGGAGGGCCGGGGAGCTGTTTTTT. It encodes CASSFSGRAGELFF.

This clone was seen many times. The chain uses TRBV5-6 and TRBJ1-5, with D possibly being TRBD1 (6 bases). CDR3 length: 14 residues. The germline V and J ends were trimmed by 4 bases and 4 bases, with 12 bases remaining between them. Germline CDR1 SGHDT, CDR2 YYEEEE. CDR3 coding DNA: TGTGCCAGCAGCCCGGGACAAGGGAATCAGCCCCAGCATTTT. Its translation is CASSPGQGNQPQHF.

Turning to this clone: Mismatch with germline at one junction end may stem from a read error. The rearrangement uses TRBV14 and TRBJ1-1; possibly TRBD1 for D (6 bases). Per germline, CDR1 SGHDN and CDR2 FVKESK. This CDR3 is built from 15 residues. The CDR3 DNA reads TGTGCCAGCAGCCAAGCAGGGCGCTGGGACACTGAAGCTATCTTT. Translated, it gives CASSQAGRWDTEAIF.

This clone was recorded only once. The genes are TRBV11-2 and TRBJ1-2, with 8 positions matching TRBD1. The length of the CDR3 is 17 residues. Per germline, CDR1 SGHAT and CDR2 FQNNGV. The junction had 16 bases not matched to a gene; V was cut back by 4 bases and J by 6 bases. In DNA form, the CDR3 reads TGTGCCAGCAGCTCCCCACGTTCAGGGGGCAATGCGGATGGCTACACCTTC. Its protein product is CASSSPRSGGNADGYTF.

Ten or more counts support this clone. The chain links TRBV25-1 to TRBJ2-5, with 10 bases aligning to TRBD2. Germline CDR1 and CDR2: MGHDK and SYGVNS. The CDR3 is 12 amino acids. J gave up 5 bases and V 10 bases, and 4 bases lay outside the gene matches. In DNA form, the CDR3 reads TGTGCCAAAGCGGGAGGGAGGGAGACCCAGTACTTC. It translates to CAKAGGRETQYF.

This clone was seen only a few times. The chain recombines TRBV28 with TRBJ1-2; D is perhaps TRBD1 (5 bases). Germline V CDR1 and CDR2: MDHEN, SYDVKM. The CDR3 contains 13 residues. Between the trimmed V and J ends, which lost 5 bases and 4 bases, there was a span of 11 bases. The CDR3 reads CASSDWGIYGYTF. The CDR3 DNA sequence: TGTGCCAGCAGTGACTGGGGCATCTATGGCTACACCTTC.

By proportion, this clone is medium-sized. CDR3 loop: CASSRDFYNEQFF. For the CDR3, the DNA is TGTGCCAGCAGCCGGGACTTCTACAATGAGCAGTTCTTC. J is TRBJ2-1 and V is TRBV5-5; the D gene is possibly TRBD2 (6 bases). Germline V lookup: CDR1 SGHKS, CDR2 YYEKEE (reference sequence). The CDR3 is made up of 13 amino acids. Trimming left V 4 bases short and J 3 bases short, with 8 bases between. Full variable domain (remainder filled in from reference TRBV5-5 and TRBJ2-1): DAGVTQSPTHLIKTRGQQVTLRCSPISGHKSVSWYQQVLGQGPQFIFQYYEKEERGRGNFPDRFSARQFPNYSSELNVNALLLGDSALYLCASSRDFYNEQFFGPGTRLTVL.

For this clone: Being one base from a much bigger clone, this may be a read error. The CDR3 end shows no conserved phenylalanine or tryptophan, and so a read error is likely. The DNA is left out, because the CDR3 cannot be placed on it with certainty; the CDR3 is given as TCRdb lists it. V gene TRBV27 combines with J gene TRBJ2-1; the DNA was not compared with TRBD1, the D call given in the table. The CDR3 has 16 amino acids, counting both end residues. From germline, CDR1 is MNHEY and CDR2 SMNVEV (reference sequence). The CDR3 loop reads CASSITSGFRGSLPFL.

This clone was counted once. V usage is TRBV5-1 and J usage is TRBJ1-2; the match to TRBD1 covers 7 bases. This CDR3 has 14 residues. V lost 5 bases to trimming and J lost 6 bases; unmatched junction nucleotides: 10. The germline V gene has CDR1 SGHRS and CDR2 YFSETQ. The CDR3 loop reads CASRRDSPEDGYTF. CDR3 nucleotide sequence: TGCGCCAGCAGGAGGGACAGTCCGGAAGATGGCTACACCTTC. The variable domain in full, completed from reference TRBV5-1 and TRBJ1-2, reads KAGVTQTPRYLIKTRGQQVTLSCSPISGHRSVSWYQQTPGQGLQFLFEYFSETQRNKGNFPGRFSGRQFSNSRSEMNVSTLELGDSALYLCASRRDSPEDGYTFGSGTRLTVV.

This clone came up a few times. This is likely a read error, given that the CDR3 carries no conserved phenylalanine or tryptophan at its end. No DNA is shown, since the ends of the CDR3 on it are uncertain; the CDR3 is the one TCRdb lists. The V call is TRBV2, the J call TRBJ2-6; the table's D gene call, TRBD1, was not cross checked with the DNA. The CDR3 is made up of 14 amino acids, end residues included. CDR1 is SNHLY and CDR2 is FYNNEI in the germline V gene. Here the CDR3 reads CASGGIPGANVLTL.

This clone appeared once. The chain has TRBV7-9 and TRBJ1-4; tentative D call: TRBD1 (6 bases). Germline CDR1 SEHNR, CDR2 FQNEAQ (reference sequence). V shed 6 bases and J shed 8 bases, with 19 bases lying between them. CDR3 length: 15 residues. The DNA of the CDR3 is TGTGCCAGCAGTCGGGTGGGGGGCGCTTCGGAAAAACTGTTTTTT. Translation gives CASSRVGGASEKLFF.

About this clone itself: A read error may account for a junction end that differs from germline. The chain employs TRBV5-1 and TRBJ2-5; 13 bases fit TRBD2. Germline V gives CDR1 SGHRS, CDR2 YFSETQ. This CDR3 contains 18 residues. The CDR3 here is CARSLGLAGVAPGETQYF. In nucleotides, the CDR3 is TGCGCCCGCAGCCTAGGACTAGCGGGAGTGGCTCCCGGAGAGACCCAGTACTTC.

CDR3 sequence: CSARSCGRVNEQFF. The CDR3 DNA reads TGCAGTGCTAGGTCTTGCGGGAGAGTCAATGAGCAGTTCTTC. V is TRBV20-1 and J is TRBJ2-1, with 7 bases lining up with TRBD2. CDR3 length: 14 residues. V gave up 3 bases and J gave up 6 bases; unmatched junction bases: 8. The germline CDR1 and CDR2 sequences are DFQATT and SNEGSKA (reference sequence).